These T cell receptor beta chains were read from a single sample in a study of blood T cell repertoires in COVID-19. Clones were read by immunoSEQ multiplex PCR, and TCRdb kept only the in-frame ones, dropping some. The sample includes hundreds of thousands of clones, over 75% of them seen just once. Sequenced material: peripheral blood. Receptors were obtained from a human donor in a cohort sampled during active COVID-19. Each CDR3 is given with its conserved first and last residue. A D gene is named only where the DNA matches it firmly. The size field is filled for only some rows; it gives once, few, many or a size class.

clone_size: NA; j_call: TRBJ2-7; v_call: TRBV18; d_call: NA; cdr3_nt: TGTGCCAGCTCACCAGTTAAGGGGGAGCAGTACTTC; cdr3_aa: CASSPVKGEQYF
clone_size: few; j_call: TRBJ1-1; v_call: TRBV4-1; d_call: NA; cdr3_nt: TGCGCCAGCAGCCTTCAGGACACCCCGAACACTGAAGCTTTCTTT; cdr3_aa: CASSLQDTPNTEAFF
clone_size: NA; j_call: TRBJ2-1; v_call: TRBV5-4; d_call: TRBD2; cdr3_nt: TGTGCCAGCAGCCGTGGCGCAGGAGCGGGGGGCCTCAATGAGCAGTTCTTC; cdr3_aa: CASSRGAGAGGLNEQFF
clone_size: NA; j_call: TRBJ2-3; v_call: TRBV3-1/TRBV3-2; d_call: TRBD2; cdr3_nt: TGTGCCAGCAGCCGCACCGGGACTAGCGGGGGTACGCAGTATTTT; cdr3_aa: CASSRTGTSGGTQYF
clone_size: NA; j_call: TRBJ2-7; v_call: TRBV6-8; d_call: NA; cdr3_nt: TGTGCCAGCAGTTACCGACGGGGAGGCACCTCCTACGAGCAGTACTTC; cdr3_aa: CASSYRRGGTSYEQYF
clone_size: few; j_call: TRBJ1-3; v_call: TRBV19; d_call: TRBD1; cdr3_nt: TGTGCCAGTAGTGACACAGGGACAGGGCGGAGAAACACCATATATTTT; cdr3_aa: CASSDTGTGRRNTIYF
clone_size: NA; j_call: TRBJ2-1; v_call: TRBV7-2; d_call: NA; cdr3_nt: TGTGCCAGCAGCTTAGGGAGGGCCAACAGCAATGAGCAGTTCTTC; cdr3_aa: CASSLGRANSNEQFF
clone_size: NA; j_call: TRBJ2-5; v_call: TRBV14; d_call: TRBD1; cdr3_nt: TGTGCCAGCAGCCAACTCGGGACAGGGGACGAGGAGACCCAGTACTTC; cdr3_aa: CASSQLGTGDEETQYF
clone_size: few; j_call: TRBJ2-3; v_call: TRBV27; d_call: NA; cdr3_nt: TGTGCCAGCAGTTTCTGGCGGACTCAGACTAAGGATACGCAGTATTTT; cdr3_aa: CASSFWRTQTKDTQYF
clone_size: NA; j_call: TRBJ2-7; v_call: TRBV19; d_call: NA; cdr3_nt: TGTGCCAGTAGCCATCCCTACCCAGGGAAAGGCGGCGAGCAGTACTTC; cdr3_aa: CASSHPYPGKGGEQYF
clone_size: NA; j_call: TRBJ1-6; v_call: TRBV4-2; d_call: NA; cdr3_nt: TGTGCCAGCAGCCAACATTTTAAACAGAATTCACCCCTCCACTTT; cdr3_aa: CASSQHFKQNSPLHF
clone_size: NA; j_call: TRBJ2-2; v_call: TRBV2; d_call: TRBD1; cdr3_nt: TGTGCCAGCCGCAGGACAGGGGGGTCCGGGGAGCTGTTTTTT; cdr3_aa: CASRRTGGSGELFF
clone_size: few; j_call: TRBJ2-1; v_call: TRBV7-3; d_call: TRBD2; cdr3_nt: TGTGCCAGCAGCAACCGGGACTACCTCGTCTTC; cdr3_aa: CASSNRDYLVF
clone_size: NA; j_call: TRBJ1-2; v_call: TRBV19; d_call: NA; cdr3_nt: TGTGCCAGTAGTTCAATCACCAGGAACTATGGCTACACCTTC; cdr3_aa: CASSSITRNYGYTF
clone_size: few; j_call: TRBJ2-5; v_call: TRBV12-3/TRBV12-4; d_call: NA; cdr3_nt: TGTGCCAGCAGCACAGGGTTAGAGACCCAGTACTTC; cdr3_aa: CASSTGLETQYF
clone_size: NA; j_call: TRBJ2-7; v_call: TRBV5-4; d_call: TRBD2; cdr3_nt: TGTGCCAGCAGCTTGACTAGCGGGGGACTTTTGGAGCAGTACTTC; cdr3_aa: CASSLTSGGLLEQYF